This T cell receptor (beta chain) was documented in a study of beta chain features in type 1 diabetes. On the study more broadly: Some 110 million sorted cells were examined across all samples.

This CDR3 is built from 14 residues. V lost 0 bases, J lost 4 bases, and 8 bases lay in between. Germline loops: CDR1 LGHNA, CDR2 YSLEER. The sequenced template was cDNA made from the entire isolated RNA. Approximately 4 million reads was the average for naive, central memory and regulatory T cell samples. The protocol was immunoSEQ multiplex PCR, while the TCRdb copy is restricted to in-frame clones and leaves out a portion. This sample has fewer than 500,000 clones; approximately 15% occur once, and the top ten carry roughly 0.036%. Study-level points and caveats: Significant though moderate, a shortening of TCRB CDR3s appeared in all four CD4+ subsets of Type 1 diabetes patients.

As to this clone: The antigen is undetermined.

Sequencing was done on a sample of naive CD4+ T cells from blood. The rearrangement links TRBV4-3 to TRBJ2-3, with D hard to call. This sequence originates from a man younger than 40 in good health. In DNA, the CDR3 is TGCGCCAGCAGCCAAGATGTAAGCCCAGATACGCAGTATTTT. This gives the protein CASSQDVSPDTQYF.